The present entry profiles one T cell receptor beta chain with its context. Its antigen is undetermined. This sample was included in a study of T cell responses to AZD1222 COVID-19 vaccine. For the study at large: Pooling of second doses given at about 4 or about 12 weeks was done.

Findings and caveats of the study: Donors skewed white British and female; clonal diversity was possibly underestimated.

The CDR3 totals 13 residues. With 7 bases removed from V and 1 base from J, the gap between germline ends came to 11 bases. CDR1 and CDR2 from the germline V gene are SNHLY and FYNNEI. Assay: immunoSEQ multiplex PCR; the TCRdb copy retains only in-frame clones and omits some. The repertoire consists of about 92,000 clones, with approximately 90% occurring once and the leading ten covering roughly a tenth. The material was peripheral blood, obtained on day 0 of AZD1222 vaccination. The clonotype was recovered from an adult in good health. J is TRBJ2-7 and V is TRBV2, with TRBD2 as a possible D gene (5 bases). CDR3 sequence (DNA): TGTGCCAGCACCCGGACTGTTTCCTACGAGCAGTACTTC. This translates into CASTRTVSYEQYF.